One sample yielded the 24 T cell receptor beta chains listed below, sequenced in a study of vaccination and CD4 T cells after COVID-19. The assay that was used to sequence DNA from cultured CD4+ T cells was the Oncomine TCR Beta short-read assay. TCRdb itself ran the PCR reads through MiXCR, one entry per CDR3 protein. The sample records 15,000 to 25,000 distinct CDR3 sequences, about two fifths being singletons. These receptors' antigens are unknown. Treatment noted: approximately nine-day PBMC culture with coronavirus spike peptide pools or control peptides (ViraFEST assay). The sample comprised cultured CD4+ T cells from blood. All receptors come from a human donor with COVID-19.

This clonotype was seen more than once but under ten times. V and J are TRBV7-8 and TRBJ2-5, with 7 positions matching TRBD1. Per the germline V gene, CDR1 is SGHVS and CDR2 is FQNEAQ. The CDR3 totals 12 residues. The V and J ends lost 8 bases and 2 bases, in that order; junction bases with no gene match: 2. The CDR3 DNA sequence: TGTGCCAGCTCACAGGGGCAAGAGACCCAGTACTTC. Its protein is CASSQGQETQYF.

This clonotype was seen only a few times. The V call is TRBV20-1, the J call TRBJ2-3, with 7 bases aligning to TRBD2. The germline gives CDR1 DFQATT, CDR2 SNEGSKA (reference sequence). The CDR3 has 14 residues. The junction had 8 bases not matched to a gene; V was cut back by 6 bases and J by 2 bases. The CDR3 protein is CSAISGSPTDTQYF. The CDR3, as DNA: TGCAGTGCCATTAGCGGGTCACCCACAGATACGCAGTATTTT.

The table lists this clonotype with a few counts. The rearrangement links TRBV7-6 to TRBJ1-4, with 10 bases fitting TRBD1. Germline values: CDR1 SGHVS, CDR2 FNYEAQ. This CDR3 is built from 16 residues. With V trimmed by 0 bases and J by 7 bases, 5 bases remained unmatched. The CDR3: CASSLALGTGVEKLFF. CDR3 DNA sequence: TGTGCCAGCAGCTTAGCGCTTGGGACAGGGGTTGAAAAACTGTTTTTT. The variable domain in full, with the rest retrieved from reference TRBV7-6 and TRBJ1-4, is GAGVSQSPRYKVTKRGQDVALRCDPISGHVSLYWYRQALGQGPEFLTYFNYEAQQDKSGLPNDRFSAERPEGSISTLTIQRTEQRDSAMYRCASSLALGTGVEKLFFGSGTQLSVL.

This clonotype was observed a handful of times. The chain has TRBV30 and TRBJ1-1, with TRBD1 as a possible D gene (5 bases). The CDR3 length is 12 residues. Germline V lookup: CDR1 GTSNPN, CDR2 SVGIG (reference sequence). Trimming took 3 bases from V and 7 from J, leaving 12 bases between them. CDR3 DNA sequence: TGTGCCTGGAGCGACAGAGCGATTGAAGCTTTCTTT. It encodes CAWSDRAIEAFF.

The gene calls are TRBV12-3 or TRBV12-4 and TRBJ2-1, with 7 nucleotides matching TRBD2. CDR3 size: 14 residues. The V segment lost 5 bases and the J segment 5 bases; nucleotides outside the gene matches: 6. CDR3 sequence: CASSRSGANNEQFF. The CDR3 bases are TGTGCCAGCAGTAGAAGCGGGGCCAACAATGAGCAGTTCTTC.

The chain couples TRBV6-1 to TRBJ1-1; no clear D gene. The V gene lost 10 bases and the J gene lost 4 bases, with 16 bases spanning the gap. The CDR3 loop spans 13 amino acids. Germline CDR1 and CDR2: MNHNS and SASEGT. The CDR3 DNA sequence: TGTGCCACCCTAGTGGGTGGGAGCACTGAAGCTTTCTTT. Translating it yields CATLVGGSTEAFF.

This clonotype was detected once. The chain has TRBV11-3 and TRBJ2-3; D possibly corresponds to TRBD1 (6 bases). Germline CDR1 SGHNT, CDR2 YENEEA. The length of the CDR3 is 15 residues. V lost 5 bases to trimming and J lost 1 base, with 13 bases between them. CDR3 nucleotides: TGTGCCAGCAGCGAACAGGGAAGGGGCACAGATACGCAGTATTTT. It yields the protein CASSEQGRGTDTQYF.

This clonotype was found a few times. This sequence joins TRBV20-1 and TRBJ2-2, with TRBD2 identical over 8 bases. This CDR3 has 17 residues. Germline V gene sequence: CDR1 DFQATT, CDR2 SNEGSKA (reference sequence). V lost 1 base and J lost 5; bases outside the gene matches: 12. CDR3 sequence: CSARAYLAGIRTGELFF. The CDR3 DNA follows: TGCAGTGCTAGAGCCTACTTAGCGGGGATTAGGACCGGGGAGCTGTTTTTT.

J is TRBJ2-3 and V is TRBV12-3 or TRBV12-4; TRBD1 agrees at 9 bases. Trimming removed 6 bases from V and 0 bases from J; junction bases left unmatched: 13. This CDR3 spans 18 amino acids. DNA for the CDR3: TGTGCCAGCAGCCCCGGGACAGGGCTACTTTATAGCACAGATACGCAGTATTTT. Encoded protein: CASSPGTGLLYSTDTQYF.

This clonotype was seen only a few times. CDR3 amino acids: CASSESGAGNTIYF. As DNA, the CDR3 is TGTGCCAGCAGTGAATCAGGGGCTGGAAACACCATATATTTT. The chain is built from TRBV6-1 and TRBJ1-3; perhaps TRBD1 as D (6 bases). Trimming left V 2 bases short and J 2 bases short, with 7 bases between. The CDR3 is 14 amino acids. Germline CDR1 MNHNS, CDR2 SASEGT.

J is TRBJ2-7 and V is TRBV7-9; D unclear. The CDR3 is made up of 12 amino acids. Germline lookup yields CDR1 SEHNR and CDR2 FQNEAQ (reference sequence). Trimming removed 5 bases at V and 4 bases at J, with 9 bases between. The CDR3 bases are TGTGCCAGCAGCGCCTCTGGATACGAGCAGTACTTC. It encodes CASSASGYEQYF.

This clonotype occurred a few times. This chain joins TRBV19 and TRBJ2-7; D not certain. The germline CDR1 and CDR2 sequences are LNHDA and SQIVND (reference sequence). The CDR3 extends over 14 amino acids. V was cut by 3 bases and J by 5 bases, with 14 bases left in between. The CDR3 is CASSINTPSHEQYF. The CDR3 DNA reads as TGTGCCAGTAGTATTAATACGCCTTCCCACGAGCAGTACTTC.

In this sample, this clonotype turned up a few times. The J gene is TRBJ1-2, the V gene TRBV15; maybe TRBD1 (6 bases). V lost 5 bases and J 2 bases, leaving 9 bases between the germline ends. Germline values: CDR1 LNHNV, CDR2 YYDKDF (reference sequence). This CDR3 region has 13 residues. The CDR3 nucleotides are TGTGCCACCAGCCGCGGACAGAACTATGGCTACACCTTC. As protein: CATSRGQNYGYTF.

The rearrangement uses TRBV27 and TRBJ2-7, with D possibly TRBD1 on 6 matching bases. From germline, CDR1 is MNHEY and CDR2 SMNVEV (reference sequence). V was clipped by 5 bases and J by 3 bases, with 17 bases between them. The CDR3 is made up of 15 amino acids. CDR3 protein: CASSGQGRPNYEQYF. The DNA for the CDR3 is TGTGCCAGCAGTGGCCAGGGGCGCCCAAACTACGAGCAGTACTTC.

The rearrangement links TRBV27 to TRBJ1-1, with 7 bases aligning to TRBD1. CDR3 length: 15 residues. Germline values: CDR1 MNHEY, CDR2 SMNVEV (reference sequence). V lost 6 bases and J lost 1; bases outside the gene matches: 8. CDR3 amino acids: CASSPSRTGNTEAFF. CDR3 sequence (DNA): TGTGCCAGCAGCCCCTCCCGGACAGGGAACACTGAAGCTTTCTTT.

This clonotype turned up a few times. The V call is TRBV20-1, the J call TRBJ2-1, with unresolved D. V was shortened by 6 bases and J by 2 bases, with 14 bases between the two germline ends. The CDR3 covers 14 residues. In germline, CDR1 is DFQATT, CDR2 SNEGSKA (reference sequence). The CDR3 loop is CSAQSPVTYNEQFF. In nucleotides, the CDR3 is TGCAGTGCCCAGTCACCGGTTACCTACAATGAGCAGTTCTTC.

The rearrangement uses TRBV6-5 and TRBJ1-6; tentatively, D is TRBD1 (6 bases). The CDR3 has 16 residues. In germline, CDR1 is MNHEY, CDR2 SVGAGI. Trimming took off 2 bases at V and 8 bases at J, with 16 bases between the two ends. CDR3 sequence: CASSYKRGGYDSPLHF. The CDR3 bases are TGTGCCAGCAGTTACAAGAGGGGGGGATATGATTCACCCCTCCACTTT.

The chain is built from TRBV11-3 and TRBJ2-3; D remains ambiguous. Germline V lookup: CDR1 SGHNT, CDR2 YENEEA. This CDR3 has 14 residues. Trimming pared 3 bases from V and 6 bases from J, leaving 13 bases between. CDR3 protein: CASSFSLRTDTQYF. DNA of the CDR3: TGTGCCAGCAGCTTCTCCCTTAGGACGGATACGCAGTATTTT.

This clonotype appeared once. DNA for the CDR3: TGCAGTGCTGATCAGTGGACGGATAGCAATCAGCCCCAGCATTTT. Translated: CSADQWTDSNQPQHF. The J gene is TRBJ1-5, the V gene TRBV20-1; the D is unclear. The CDR3 consists of 15 residues. Trimming took 5 bases from V and 0 from J, leaving 14 bases between them. Looked up from germline, CDR1 is DFQATT and CDR2 is SNEGSKA (reference sequence).

The sample holds a few counts of this clonotype. V gene TRBV6-1 combines with J gene TRBJ1-2, with D unresolved. This CDR3 is built from 12 residues. Germline values: CDR1 MNHNS, CDR2 SASEGT. The V gene lost 2 bases and the J gene lost 8 bases, with 9 bases spanning the gap. The DNA of the CDR3 is TGTGCCAGCAGTGAACGGTTCGCGGGCTACACCTTC. It is translated as CASSERFAGYTF.

This chain joins TRBV10-3 and TRBJ2-2; D unclear. Germline CDR1 and CDR2: ENHRY and SYGVKD. The CDR3 length is 12 residues. V lost 8 bases, J lost 3 bases, and 7 bases lay in between. DNA for the CDR3: TGTGCCATCGCTGACGACACCGGGGAGCTGTTTTTT. Translated, it gives CAIADDTGELFF.

This clonotype came up a few times. Here the CDR3 DNA reads TGTGCCAGCATCAACTTAGGATCCGCTGAAGCTTTCTTT. As protein: CASINLGSAEAFF. V is TRBV2 and J is TRBJ1-1; unclear D gene. V was clipped by 7 bases and J by 6 bases, with 15 bases between them. Germline V gene sequence: CDR1 SNHLY, CDR2 FYNNEI. The CDR3 length is 13 residues.

This clonotype is labeled as medium-sized. V and J are TRBV6-4 and TRBJ2-2; D remains unclear. Germline CDR1 MRHNA, CDR2 SNTAGT. The CDR3 sequence is 14 residues long. Trimming removed 5 bases from V and 5 bases from J, with 12 bases in between. This chain's CDR3 is CASSRNLGTGELFF. CDR3 in DNA: TGTGCCAGCAGTCGCAATTTGGGGACCGGGGAGCTGTTTTTT.

V gene TRBV27 combines with J gene TRBJ2-3, with D possibly called TRBD1 or TRBD2 (5 bases each). CDR3 length: 14 amino acids. V gave up 3 bases and J gave up 4 bases, with 11 bases separating them. Germline values: CDR1 MNHEY, CDR2 SMNVEV (reference sequence). CDR3 amino acids: CASSFGARADTQYF. In nucleotides, the CDR3 is TGTGCCAGCAGTTTCGGGGCCCGGGCAGATACGCAGTATTTT.